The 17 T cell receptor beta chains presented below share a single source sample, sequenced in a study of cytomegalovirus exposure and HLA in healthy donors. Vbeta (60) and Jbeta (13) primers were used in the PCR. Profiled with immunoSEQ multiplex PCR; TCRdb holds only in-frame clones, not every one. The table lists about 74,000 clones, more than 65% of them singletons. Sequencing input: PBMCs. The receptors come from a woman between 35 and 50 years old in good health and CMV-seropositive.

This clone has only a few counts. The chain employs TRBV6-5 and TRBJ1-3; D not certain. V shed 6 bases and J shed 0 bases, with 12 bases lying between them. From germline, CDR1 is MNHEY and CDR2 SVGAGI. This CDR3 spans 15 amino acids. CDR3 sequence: CASSNRHLSGNTIYF. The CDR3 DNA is TGTGCCAGCAGCAACCGACACCTCTCTGGAAACACCATATATTTT.

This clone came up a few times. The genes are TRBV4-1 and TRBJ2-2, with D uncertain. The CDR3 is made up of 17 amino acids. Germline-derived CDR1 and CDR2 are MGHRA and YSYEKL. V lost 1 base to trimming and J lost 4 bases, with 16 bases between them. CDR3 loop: CASSQVDMGFTTGELFF. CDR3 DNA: TGCGCCAGCAGCCAAGTTGACATGGGCTTCACCACCGGGGAGCTGTTTTTT.

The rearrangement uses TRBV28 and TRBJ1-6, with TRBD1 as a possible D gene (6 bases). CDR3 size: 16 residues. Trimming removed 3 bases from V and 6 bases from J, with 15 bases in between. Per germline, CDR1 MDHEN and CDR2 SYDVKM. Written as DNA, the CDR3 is TGTGCCAGCAGTTTTGGGATACAGGGACCTAATTCACCCCTCCACTTT. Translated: CASSFGIQGPNSPLHF.

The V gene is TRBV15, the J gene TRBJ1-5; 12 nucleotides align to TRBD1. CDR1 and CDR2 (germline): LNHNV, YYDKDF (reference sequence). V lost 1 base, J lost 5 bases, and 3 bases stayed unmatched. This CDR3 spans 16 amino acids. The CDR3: CATSRGGTGGHQPQHF. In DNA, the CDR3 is TGTGCCACCAGCAGAGGTGGGACAGGGGGCCATCAGCCCCAGCATTTT.

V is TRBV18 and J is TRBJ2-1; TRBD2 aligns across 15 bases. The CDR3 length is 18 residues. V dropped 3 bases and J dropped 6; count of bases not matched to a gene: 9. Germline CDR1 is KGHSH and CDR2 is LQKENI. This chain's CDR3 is CASSPPARTSGRANEQFF. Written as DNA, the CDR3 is TGTGCCAGCTCACCCCCAGCGAGGACTAGCGGGAGGGCCAATGAGCAGTTCTTC.

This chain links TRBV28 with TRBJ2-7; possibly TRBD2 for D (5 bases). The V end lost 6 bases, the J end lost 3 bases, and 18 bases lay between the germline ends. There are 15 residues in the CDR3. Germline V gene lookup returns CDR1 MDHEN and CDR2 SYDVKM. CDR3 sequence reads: CASSPRAVVNYEQYF. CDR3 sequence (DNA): TGTGCCAGCAGCCCGCGGGCAGTGGTAAACTACGAGCAGTACTTC.

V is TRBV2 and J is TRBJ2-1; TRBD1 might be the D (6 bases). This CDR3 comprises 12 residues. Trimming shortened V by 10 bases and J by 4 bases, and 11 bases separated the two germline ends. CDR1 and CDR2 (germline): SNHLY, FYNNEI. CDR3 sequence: CATRTDYNEQFF. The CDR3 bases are TGTGCCACCCGGACAGATTACAATGAGCAGTTCTTC.

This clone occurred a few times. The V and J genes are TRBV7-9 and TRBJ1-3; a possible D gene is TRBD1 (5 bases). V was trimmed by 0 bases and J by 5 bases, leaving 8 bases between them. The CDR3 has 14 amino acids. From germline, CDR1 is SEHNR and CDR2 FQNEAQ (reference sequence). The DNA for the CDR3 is TGTGCCAGCAGCTTAGCGGAGGGGAGAAACACCATATATTTT. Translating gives CASSLAEGRNTIYF.

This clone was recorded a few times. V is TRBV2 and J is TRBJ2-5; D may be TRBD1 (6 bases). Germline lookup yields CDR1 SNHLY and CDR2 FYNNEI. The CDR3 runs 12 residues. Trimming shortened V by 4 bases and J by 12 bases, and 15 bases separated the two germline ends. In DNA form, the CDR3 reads TGTGCCAGCAGTGCCTCCGGGACAAGAGAGTACTTC. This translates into CASSASGTREYF.

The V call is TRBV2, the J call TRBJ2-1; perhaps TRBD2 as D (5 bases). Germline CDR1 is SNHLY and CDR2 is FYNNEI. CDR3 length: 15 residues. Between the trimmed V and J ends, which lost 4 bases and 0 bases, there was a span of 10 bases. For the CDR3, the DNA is TGTGCCAGCAGTGTCGAGGGAAGCTCCTACAATGAGCAGTTCTTC. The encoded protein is CASSVEGSSYNEQFF.

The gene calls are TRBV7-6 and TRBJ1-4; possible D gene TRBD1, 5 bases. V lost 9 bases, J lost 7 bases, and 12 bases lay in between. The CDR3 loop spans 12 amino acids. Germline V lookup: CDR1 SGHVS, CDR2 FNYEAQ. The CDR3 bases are TGTGCCAGGCCGGGGGGTGGTGAAAAACTGTTTTTT. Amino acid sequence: CARPGGGEKLFF.

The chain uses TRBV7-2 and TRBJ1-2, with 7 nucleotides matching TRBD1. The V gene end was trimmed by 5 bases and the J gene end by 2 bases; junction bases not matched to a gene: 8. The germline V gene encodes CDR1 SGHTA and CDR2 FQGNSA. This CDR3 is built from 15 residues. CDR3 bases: TGTGCCAGCAGCCAACGGGACAGAGGAAACTATGGCTACACCTTC. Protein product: CASSQRDRGNYGYTF. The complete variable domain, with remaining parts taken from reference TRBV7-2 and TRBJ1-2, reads GAGVSQSPSNKVTEKGKDVELRCDPISGHTALYWYRQSLGQGLEFLIYFQGNSAPDKSGLPSDRFSAERTGGSVSTLTIQRTQQEDSAVYLCASSQRDRGNYGYTFGSGTRLTVV.

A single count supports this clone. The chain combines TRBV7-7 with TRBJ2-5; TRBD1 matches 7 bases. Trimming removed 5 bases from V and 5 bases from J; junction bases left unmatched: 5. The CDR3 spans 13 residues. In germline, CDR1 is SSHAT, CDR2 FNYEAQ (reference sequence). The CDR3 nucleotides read TGTGCCAGCAGCCCCGGGACAGTGGAGACCCAGTACTTC. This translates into CASSPGTVETQYF.

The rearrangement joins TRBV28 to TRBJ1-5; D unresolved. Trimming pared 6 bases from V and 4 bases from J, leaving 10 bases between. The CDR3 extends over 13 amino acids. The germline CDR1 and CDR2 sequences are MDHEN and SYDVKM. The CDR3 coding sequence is TGTGCCAGCAGCTTGAGTAATAATCAGCCCCAGCATTTT. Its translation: CASSLSNNQPQHF.

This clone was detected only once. In nucleotides, the CDR3 is TGTTCGAGCGGGGGAGAAGAGACCCAGTACTTC. Translated, it gives CSSGGEETQYF. The J gene is TRBJ2-5, the V gene TRBV28, with TRBD2 identical over 8 bases. CDR3 size: 11 residues. The germline CDR1 and CDR2 sequences are MDHEN and SYDVKM.

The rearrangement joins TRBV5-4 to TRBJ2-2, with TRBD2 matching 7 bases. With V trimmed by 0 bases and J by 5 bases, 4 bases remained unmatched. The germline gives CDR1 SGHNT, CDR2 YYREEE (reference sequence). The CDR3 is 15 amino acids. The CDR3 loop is CASSLVAGDTGELFF. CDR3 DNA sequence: TGTGCCAGCAGCTTGGTGGCGGGAGATACCGGGGAGCTGTTTTTT.

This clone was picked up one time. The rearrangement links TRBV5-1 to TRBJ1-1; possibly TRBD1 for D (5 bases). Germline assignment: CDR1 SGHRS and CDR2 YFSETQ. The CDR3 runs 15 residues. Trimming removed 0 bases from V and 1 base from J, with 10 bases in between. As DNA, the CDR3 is TGCGCCAGCAGCTTGGGGGGCGGTTCGAACACTGAAGCTTTCTTT. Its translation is CASSLGGGSNTEAFF.